This T cell receptor (beta chain) was documented in a study of monozygotic twins with inflammatory bowel disease. Collection of an approximately 2.3 ml blood sample took place per donor. TCRdb re-called the 5' RACE reads; every CDR3 protein appears as one record, without DNA. The listing records around 380,000 distinct CDR3 sequences. For this clonotype: Its cognate antigen is unknown.

The length of the CDR3 is 15 residues. Germline values: CDR1 MDHEN, CDR2 SYDVKM. General study results and limits: Heterogeneous immunosuppressive treatment regimens may have introduced variability into patient repertoires. Healthy co-twins showed greater TCRbeta diversity (inverse Simpson) than IBD patients.

Sequenced input: blood. The clonotype comes from a human donor with ulcerative colitis or Crohn's disease, or a healthy co-twin of an affected twin (not recorded which). The chain has TRBV28 and TRBJ2-2; TCRdb's D gene call, TRBD2, goes unchecked for lack of DNA. The CDR3 is CASSLAGGHTGELFF.